The entry below describes one T cell receptor beta chain. Its antigen is currently unknown. By UMI-labeled 5' RACE, the TCR beta libraries were made. Authors' data handling: Per TCR beta library, functional CDR3 beta clonotypes numbered about 2,700 to 20,000. TCRdb reprocessed the 5' RACE reads, with one entry per CDR3 protein and no DNA. TCRdb's processing, not the authors' own work, is the source of the V and J calls. Recorded for this sample: several thousand distinct CDR3 sequences. This record belongs to a study of human CD8 memory T cell subsets. General observations from the study: Stem-like memory and precursor exhausted T cells were similarly highly diverse; effector memory cells were not.

The CDR3 runs 13 residues. Per germline, CDR1 MGHDK and CDR2 SYGVNS. The V call is TRBV25-1, the J call TRBJ1-1; without DNA, the TCRdb call of TRBD1 cannot be checked. Sequencing was performed on CD8+ effector memory T cells (TEM) sorted from PBMCs. Subset defined: effector memory CD8 T cells, CCR7- CD45RO+ CD95+. The sequence derives from a human donor in good health. The CDR3 here is CASSPGSYTEAFF.